The clone carrying this T cell receptor beta chain was counted a few times. Its antigen is unidentified. The data are from a study of T cells in Graves' hyperthyroidism and ophthalmopathy. A NOSPECS grade of at least 4, a Clinical Activity Score of at least 3 and duration under 3 months were recorded in ophthalmopathy patients. Diagnoses were made from clinical symptoms, serum measures (thyroxine and TRAb), thyroid ultrasound and orbital computed tomography. Researchers amplified the TCR beta CDR3 regions from RNA transcripts. First-round RT-PCR targeting the TCR CDR3 was performed with the HTBI primer set. Each CDR3 protein is one row after TCRdb ran MiXCR on the multiplex PCR reads. The data show about 290,000 distinct CDR3 sequences, roughly 18% seen once. Study-wide results and caveats: Median prediction lead before ophthalmopathy onset was about 6.3 months with the model. Most thyroid-expanded clonotypes above 0.001 were also found in blood.

V lost 9 bases to trimming and J lost 5 bases, with 19 bases between them. Germline V gives CDR1 LNHDA, CDR2 SQIVND (reference sequence). There are 14 residues in the CDR3. Sequencing was done on a sample of blood. This chain links TRBV19 with TRBJ1-1, with a tentative D call TRBD1 (5 bases). The sequence derives from a man aged 50 to 60 with Graves' ophthalmopathy. The CDR3 DNA reads as TGTGCCAGCCGCTTGGGGGGGGGGGGAACTGAAGCTTTCTTT. Its translation: CASRLGGGGTEAFF. Supplemented by reference TRBV19 and TRBJ1-1, the full variable domain reads DGGITQSPKYLFRKEGQNVTLSCEQNLNHDAMYWYRQDPGQGLRLIYYSQIVNDFQKGDIAEGYSVSREKKESFPLTVTSAQKNPTAFYLCASRLGGGGTEAFFGQGTRLTVV.